This entry is about one TCR beta chain. Its specificity is unknown. The sample is drawn from a study of CD8 T cells in Susac syndrome. Whole-study findings and limits: There were approximately 15 Susac-specific public clones in total CD8+ repertoires and several in CD8+ TEMRA repertoires.

An input of about 0.5 to 1 ug of RNA was subjected to reverse transcription using random hexamers. TCRdb reanalysed the immunoSEQ multiplex PCR reads using MiXCR and keeps one entry per CDR3 protein. In the table there are 120,000 or so distinct CDR3 sequences, 90% to 95% of which are singletons. The authors sequenced TCR beta from blood CD8+ and CD4+ T cells. The V segment lost 2 bases and the J segment 2 bases; nucleotides outside the gene matches: 4. Germline V CDR1 and CDR2: SQVTM, ANQGSEA. The CDR3 length is 14 residues. This sequence originates from a human donor with Susac syndrome. The chain is built from TRBV29-1 and TRBJ2-5; TRBD1 agrees at 8 bases. Sequenced sample: CD8+ T cells from PBMCs. The CDR3 region is CSVEPTGAQETQYF. In DNA, the CDR3 is TGCAGCGTTGAACCGACAGGGGCTCAAGAGACCCAGTACTTC.